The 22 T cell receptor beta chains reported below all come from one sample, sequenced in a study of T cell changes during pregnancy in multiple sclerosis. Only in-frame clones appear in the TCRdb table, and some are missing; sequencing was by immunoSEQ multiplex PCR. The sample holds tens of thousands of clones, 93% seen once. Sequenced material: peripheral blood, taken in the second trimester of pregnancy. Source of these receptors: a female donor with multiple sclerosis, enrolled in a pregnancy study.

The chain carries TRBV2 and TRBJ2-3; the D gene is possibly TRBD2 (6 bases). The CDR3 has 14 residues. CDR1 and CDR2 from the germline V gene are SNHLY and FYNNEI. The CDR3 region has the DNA TGTGCTGCGCGAGTGGGGACTAGCACAGATACGCAGTATTTT. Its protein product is CAARVGTSTDTQYF.

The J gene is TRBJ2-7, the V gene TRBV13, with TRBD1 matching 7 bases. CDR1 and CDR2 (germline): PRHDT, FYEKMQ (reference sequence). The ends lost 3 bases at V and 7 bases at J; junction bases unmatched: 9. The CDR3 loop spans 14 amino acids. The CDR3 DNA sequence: TGTGCCAGCAGCTTGGGGCAGGGGGTGAATGAGCAGTACTTC. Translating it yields CASSLGQGVNEQYF.

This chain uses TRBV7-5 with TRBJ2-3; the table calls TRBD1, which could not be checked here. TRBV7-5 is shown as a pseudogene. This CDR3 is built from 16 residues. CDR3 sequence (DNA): TGTGCCAGAAGCTTAGCTACAGGGGGGCCCACAGATACGCAGTATTTT. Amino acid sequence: CARSLATGGPTDTQYF.

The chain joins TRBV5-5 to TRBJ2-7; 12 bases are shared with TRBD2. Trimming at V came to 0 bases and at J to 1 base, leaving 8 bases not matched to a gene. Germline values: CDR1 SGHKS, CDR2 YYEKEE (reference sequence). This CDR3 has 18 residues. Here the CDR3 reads CASSLAYPLAGGSYEQYF. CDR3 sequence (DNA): TGTGCCAGCAGCTTGGCTTATCCACTAGCGGGGGGATCCTACGAGCAGTACTTC. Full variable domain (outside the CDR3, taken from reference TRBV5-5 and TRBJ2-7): DAGVTQSPTHLIKTRGQQVTLRCSPISGHKSVSWYQQVLGQGPQFIFQYYEKEERGRGNFPDRFSARQFPNYSSELNVNALLLGDSALYLCASSLAYPLAGGSYEQYFGPGTRLTVT.

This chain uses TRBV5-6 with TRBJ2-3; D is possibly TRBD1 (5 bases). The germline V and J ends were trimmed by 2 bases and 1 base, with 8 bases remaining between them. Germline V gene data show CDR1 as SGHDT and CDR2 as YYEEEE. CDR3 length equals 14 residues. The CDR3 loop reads CASSLGARTDTQYF. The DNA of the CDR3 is TGTGCCAGCAGCTTAGGGGCACGCACAGATACGCAGTATTTT. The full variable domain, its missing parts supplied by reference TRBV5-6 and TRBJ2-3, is DAGVTQSPTHLIKTRGQQVTLRCSPKSGHDTVSWYQQALGQGPQFIFQYYEEEERQRGNFPDRFSGHQFPNYSSELNVNALLLGDSALYLCASSLGARTDTQYFGPGTRLTVL.

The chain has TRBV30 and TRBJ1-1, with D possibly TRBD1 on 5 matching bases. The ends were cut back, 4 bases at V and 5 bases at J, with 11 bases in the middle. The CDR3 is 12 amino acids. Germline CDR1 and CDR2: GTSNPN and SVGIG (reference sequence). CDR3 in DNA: TGTGCCTGGACAGGGTTGGGGACTGAAGCTTTCTTT. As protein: CAWTGLGTEAFF.

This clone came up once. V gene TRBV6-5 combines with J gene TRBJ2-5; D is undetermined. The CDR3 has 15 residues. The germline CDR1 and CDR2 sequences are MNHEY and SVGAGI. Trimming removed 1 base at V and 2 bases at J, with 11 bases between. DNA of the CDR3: TGTGCCAGCAGTTACTTGAGAGGTCTTCAAGAGACCCAGTACTTC. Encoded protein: CASSYLRGLQETQYF.

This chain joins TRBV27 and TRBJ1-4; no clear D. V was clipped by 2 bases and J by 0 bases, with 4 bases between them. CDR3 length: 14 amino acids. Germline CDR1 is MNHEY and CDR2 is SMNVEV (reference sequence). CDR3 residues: CASSLLATNEKLFF. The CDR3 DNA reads TGTGCCAGCAGTTTACTAGCAACTAATGAAAAACTGTTTTTT.

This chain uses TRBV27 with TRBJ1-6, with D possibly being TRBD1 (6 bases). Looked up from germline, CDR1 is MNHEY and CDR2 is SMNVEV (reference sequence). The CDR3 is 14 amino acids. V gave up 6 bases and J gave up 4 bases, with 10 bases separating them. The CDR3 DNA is TGTGCCAGCAGGGGGGGGCCTTATAATTCACCCCTCCACTTT. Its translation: CASRGGPYNSPLHF.

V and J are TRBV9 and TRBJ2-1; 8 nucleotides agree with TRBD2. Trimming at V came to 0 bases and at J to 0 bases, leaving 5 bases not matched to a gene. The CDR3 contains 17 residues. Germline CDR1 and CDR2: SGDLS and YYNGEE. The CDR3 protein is CASSVGRTSGSYNEQFF. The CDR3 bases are TGTGCCAGCAGCGTAGGCAGAACTAGCGGCTCCTACAATGAGCAGTTCTTC. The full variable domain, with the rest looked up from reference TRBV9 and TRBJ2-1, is DSGVTQTPKHLITATGQRVTLRCSPRSGDLSVYWYQQSLDQGLQFLIQYYNGEERAKGNILERFSAQQFPDLHSELNLSSLELGDSALYFCASSVGRTSGSYNEQFFGPGTRLTVL.

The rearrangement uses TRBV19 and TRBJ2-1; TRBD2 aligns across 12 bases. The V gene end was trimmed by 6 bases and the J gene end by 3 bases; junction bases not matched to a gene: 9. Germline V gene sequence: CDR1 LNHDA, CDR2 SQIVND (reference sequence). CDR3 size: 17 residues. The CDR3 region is CASSSQGGLAGYNEQFF. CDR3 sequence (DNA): TGTGCCAGTAGCTCACAGGGGGGACTAGCGGGCTACAATGAGCAGTTCTTC.

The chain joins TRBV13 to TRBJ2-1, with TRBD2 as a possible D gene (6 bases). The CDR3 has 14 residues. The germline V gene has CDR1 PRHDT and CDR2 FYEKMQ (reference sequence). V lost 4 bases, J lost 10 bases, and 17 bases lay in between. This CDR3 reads CASSSPGVGSEQFF. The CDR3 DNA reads TGTGCCAGCAGCTCCCCGGGGGTAGGGTCCGAGCAGTTCTTC.

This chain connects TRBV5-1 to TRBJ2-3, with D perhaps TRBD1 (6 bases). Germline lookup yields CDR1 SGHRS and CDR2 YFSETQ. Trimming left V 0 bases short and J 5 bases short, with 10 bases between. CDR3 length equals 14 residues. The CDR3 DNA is TGCGCCAGCAGCTTGGACAGGGTAGGAGATACGCAGTATTTT. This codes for CASSLDRVGDTQYF.

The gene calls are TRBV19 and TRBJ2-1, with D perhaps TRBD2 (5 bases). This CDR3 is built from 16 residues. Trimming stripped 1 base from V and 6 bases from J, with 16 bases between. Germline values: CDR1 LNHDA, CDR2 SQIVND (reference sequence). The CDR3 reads CASSIVAGSGSNEQFF. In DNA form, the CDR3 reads TGTGCCAGTAGTATAGTCGCCGGTTCGGGATCCAATGAGCAGTTCTTC. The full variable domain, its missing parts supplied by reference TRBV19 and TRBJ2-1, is DGGITQSPKYLFRKEGQNVTLSCEQNLNHDAMYWYRQDPGQGLRLIYYSQIVNDFQKGDIAEGYSVSREKKESFPLTVTSAQKNPTAFYLCASSIVAGSGSNEQFFGPGTRLTVL.

The CDR3: CASSYVAGGTDTQYF. The CDR3 DNA reads TGTGCCAGCAGTTATGTAGCGGGGGGCACAGATACGCAGTATTTT. The chain combines TRBV6-6 with TRBJ2-3; 9 bases agree with TRBD2. CDR1 is MNHNY and CDR2 is SVGAGI in the germline V gene (reference sequence). Trimming took 3 bases from V and 1 from J; bases not matched to a gene: 2. The CDR3 length is 15 residues.

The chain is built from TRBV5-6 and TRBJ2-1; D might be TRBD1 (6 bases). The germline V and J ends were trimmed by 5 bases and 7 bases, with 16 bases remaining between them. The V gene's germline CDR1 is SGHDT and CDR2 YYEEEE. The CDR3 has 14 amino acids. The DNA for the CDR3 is TGTGCCAGCAGATCCACAGGGATTTGGAATGAGCAGTTCTTC. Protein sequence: CASRSTGIWNEQFF. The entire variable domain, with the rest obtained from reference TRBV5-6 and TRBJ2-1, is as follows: DAGVTQSPTHLIKTRGQQVTLRCSPKSGHDTVSWYQQALGQGPQFIFQYYEEEERQRGNFPDRFSGHQFPNYSSELNVNALLLGDSALYLCASRSTGIWNEQFFGPGTRLTVL.

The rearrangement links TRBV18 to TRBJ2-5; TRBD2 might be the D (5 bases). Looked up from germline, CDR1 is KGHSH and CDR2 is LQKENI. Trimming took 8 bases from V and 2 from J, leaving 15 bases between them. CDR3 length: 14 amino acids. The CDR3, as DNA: TGTGCCAGCGAGGGCCCGACACATCAAGAGACCCAGTACTTC. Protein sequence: CASEGPTHQETQYF.

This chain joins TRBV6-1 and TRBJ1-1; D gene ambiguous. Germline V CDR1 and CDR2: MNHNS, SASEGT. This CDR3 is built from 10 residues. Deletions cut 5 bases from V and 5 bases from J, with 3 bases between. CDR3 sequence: CASSRTEAFF. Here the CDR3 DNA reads TGTGCCAGCAGTCGTACTGAAGCTTTCTTT.

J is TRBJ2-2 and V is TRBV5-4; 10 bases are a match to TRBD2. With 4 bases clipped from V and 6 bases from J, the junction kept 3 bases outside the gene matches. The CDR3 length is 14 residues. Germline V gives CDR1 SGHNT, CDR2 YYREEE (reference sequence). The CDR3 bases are TGTGCCAGCAGCCCCGGACTAGCGGCCGGGGAGCTGTTTTTT. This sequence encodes CASSPGLAAGELFF.

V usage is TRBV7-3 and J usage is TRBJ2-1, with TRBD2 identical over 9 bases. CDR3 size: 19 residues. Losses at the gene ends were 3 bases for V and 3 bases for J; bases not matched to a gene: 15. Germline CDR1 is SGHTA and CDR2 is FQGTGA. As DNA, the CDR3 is TGTGCCAGCAGCTTTTTGCCCAGCAGCGGGGGGCCGATCTACAATGAGCAGTTCTTC. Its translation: CASSFLPSSGGPIYNEQFF.

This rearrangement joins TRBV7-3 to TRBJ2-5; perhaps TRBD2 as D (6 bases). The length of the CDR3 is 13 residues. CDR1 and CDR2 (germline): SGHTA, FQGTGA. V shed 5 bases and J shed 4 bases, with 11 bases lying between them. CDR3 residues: CASSIGTLETQYF. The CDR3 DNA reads TGTGCCAGCAGCATCGGGACTTTAGAGACCCAGTACTTC.

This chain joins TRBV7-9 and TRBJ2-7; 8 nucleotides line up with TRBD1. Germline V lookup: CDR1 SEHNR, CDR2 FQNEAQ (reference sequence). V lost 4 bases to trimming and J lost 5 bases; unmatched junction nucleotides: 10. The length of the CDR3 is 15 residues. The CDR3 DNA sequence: TGTGCCAGCAGCTCCCCGACAGGGGTATTCCACGAGCAGTACTTC. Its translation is CASSSPTGVFHEQYF.